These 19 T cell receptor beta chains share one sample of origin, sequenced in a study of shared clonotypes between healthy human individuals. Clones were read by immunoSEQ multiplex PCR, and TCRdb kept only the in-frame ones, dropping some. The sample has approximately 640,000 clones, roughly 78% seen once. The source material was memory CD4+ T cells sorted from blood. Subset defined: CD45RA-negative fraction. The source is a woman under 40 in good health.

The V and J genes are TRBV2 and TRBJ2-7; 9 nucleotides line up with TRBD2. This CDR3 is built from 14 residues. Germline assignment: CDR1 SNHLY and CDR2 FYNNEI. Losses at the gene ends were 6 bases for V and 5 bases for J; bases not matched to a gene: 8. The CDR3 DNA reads TGTGCCAGCAGCGTTAGCGGGAGAACCCACGAGCAGTACTTC. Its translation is CASSVSGRTHEQYF.

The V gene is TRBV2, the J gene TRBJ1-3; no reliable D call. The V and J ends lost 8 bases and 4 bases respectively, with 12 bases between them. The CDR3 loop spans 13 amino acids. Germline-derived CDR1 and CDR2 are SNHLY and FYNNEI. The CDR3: CASALGSGNTIYF. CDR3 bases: TGTGCCAGCGCGCTGGGTTCGGGAAACACCATATATTTT.

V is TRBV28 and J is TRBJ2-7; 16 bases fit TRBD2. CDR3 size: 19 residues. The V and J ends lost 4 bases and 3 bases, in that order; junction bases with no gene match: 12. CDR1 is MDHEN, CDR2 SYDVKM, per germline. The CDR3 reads CASSSTPGTSGRALYEQYF. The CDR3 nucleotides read TGTGCCAGCAGTTCAACCCCCGGGACTAGCGGGAGGGCCCTCTACGAGCAGTACTTC. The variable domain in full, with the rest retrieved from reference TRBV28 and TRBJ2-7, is DVKVTQSSRYLVKRTGEKVFLECVQDMDHENMFWYRQDPGLGLRLIYFSYDVKMKEKGDIPEGYSVSREKKERFSLILESASTNQTSMYLCASSSTPGTSGRALYEQYFGPGTRLTVT.

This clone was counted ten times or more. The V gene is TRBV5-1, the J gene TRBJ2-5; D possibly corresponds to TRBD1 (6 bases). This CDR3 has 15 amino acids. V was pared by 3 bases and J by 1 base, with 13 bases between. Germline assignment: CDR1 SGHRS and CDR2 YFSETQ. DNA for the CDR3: TGCGCCAGCAGCTGGGGGCAGGGCCTCCAAGAGACCCAGTACTTC. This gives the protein CASSWGQGLQETQYF.

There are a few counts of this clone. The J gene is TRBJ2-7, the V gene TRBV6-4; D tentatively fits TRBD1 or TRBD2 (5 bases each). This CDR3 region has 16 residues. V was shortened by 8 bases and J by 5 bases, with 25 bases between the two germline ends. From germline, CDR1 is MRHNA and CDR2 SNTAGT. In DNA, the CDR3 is TGTGCCAGCCAAGCTTCCCACCTACGGGGCAGCGACGAGCAGTACTTC. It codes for CASQASHLRGSDEQYF.

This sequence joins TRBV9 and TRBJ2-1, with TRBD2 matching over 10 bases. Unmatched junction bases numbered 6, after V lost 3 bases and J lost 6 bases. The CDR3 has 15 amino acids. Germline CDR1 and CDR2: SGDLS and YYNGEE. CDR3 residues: CASSAIAGGGNEQFF. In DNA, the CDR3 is TGTGCCAGCAGCGCGATAGCGGGAGGTGGCAATGAGCAGTTCTTC.

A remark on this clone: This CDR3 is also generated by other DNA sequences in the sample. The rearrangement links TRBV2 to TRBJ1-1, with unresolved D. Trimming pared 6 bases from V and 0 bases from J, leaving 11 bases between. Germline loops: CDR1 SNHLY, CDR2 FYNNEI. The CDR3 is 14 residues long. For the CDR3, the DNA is TGTGCCAGCAGGGGTAGGGTTATGAACACTGAAGCTTTCTTT. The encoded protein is CASRGRVMNTEAFF.

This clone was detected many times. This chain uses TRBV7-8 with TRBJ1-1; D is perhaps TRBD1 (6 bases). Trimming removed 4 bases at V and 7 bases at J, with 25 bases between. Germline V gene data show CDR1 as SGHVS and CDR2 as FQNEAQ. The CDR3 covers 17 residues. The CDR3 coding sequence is TGTGCCAGCAGCTCCATACTAGCCGTGACAGGAGGGTTTGAAGCTTTCTTT. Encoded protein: CASSSILAVTGGFEAFF.

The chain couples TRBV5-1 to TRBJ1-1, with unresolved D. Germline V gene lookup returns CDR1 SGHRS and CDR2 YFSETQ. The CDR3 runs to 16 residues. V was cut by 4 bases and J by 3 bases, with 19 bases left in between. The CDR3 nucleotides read TGCGCCAGCAGCCCCCAAATGGGGATCGGGGACACTGAAGCTTTCTTT. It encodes CASSPQMGIGDTEAFF.

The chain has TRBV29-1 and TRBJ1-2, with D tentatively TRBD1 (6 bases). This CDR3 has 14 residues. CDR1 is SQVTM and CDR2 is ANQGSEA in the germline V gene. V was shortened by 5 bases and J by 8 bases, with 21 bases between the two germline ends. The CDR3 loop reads CSVRGQTVQRGYTF. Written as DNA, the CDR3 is TGCAGCGTTAGAGGACAGACCGTCCAGCGCGGCTACACCTTC. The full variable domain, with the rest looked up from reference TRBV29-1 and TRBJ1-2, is SAVISQKPSRDICQRGTSLTIQCQVDSQVTMMFWYRQQPGQSLTLIATANQGSEATYESGFVIDKFPISRPNLTFSTLTVSNMSPEDSSIYLCSVRGQTVQRGYTFGSGTRLTVV.

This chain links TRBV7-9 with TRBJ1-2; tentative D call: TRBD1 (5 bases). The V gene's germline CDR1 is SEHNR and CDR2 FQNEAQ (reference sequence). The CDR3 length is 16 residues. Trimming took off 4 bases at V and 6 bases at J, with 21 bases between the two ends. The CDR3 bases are TGTGCCAGCAGCTACGGCCCAGGCAGGGCCTCGGATGGCTACACCTTC. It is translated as CASSYGPGRASDGYTF. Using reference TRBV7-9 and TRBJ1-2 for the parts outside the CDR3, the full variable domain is DTGVSQNPRHKITKRGQNVTFRCDPISEHNRLYWYRQTLGQGPEFLTYFQNEAQLEKSRLLSDRFSAERPKGSFSTLEIQRTEQGDSAMYLCASSYGPGRASDGYTFGSGTRLTVV.

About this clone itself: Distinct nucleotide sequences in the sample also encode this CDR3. The chain's CDR3 is CASSADTDTQYF. CDR3 nucleotides: TGTGCCAGCTCCGCGGACACAGATACGCAGTATTTT. J is TRBJ2-3 and V is TRBV2; D unresolved. Trimming shortened V by 8 bases and J by 2 bases, and 8 bases separated the two germline ends. Germline-derived CDR1 and CDR2 are SNHLY and FYNNEI. CDR3 size: 12 residues.

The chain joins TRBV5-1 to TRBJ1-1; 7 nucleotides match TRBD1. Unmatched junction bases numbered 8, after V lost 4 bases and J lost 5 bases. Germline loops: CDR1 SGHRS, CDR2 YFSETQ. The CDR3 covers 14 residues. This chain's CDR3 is CASSPGQPMTEAFF. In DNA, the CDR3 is TGCGCCAGCAGCCCGGGACAGCCGATGACTGAAGCTTTCTTT. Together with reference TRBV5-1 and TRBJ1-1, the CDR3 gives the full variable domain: KAGVTQTPRYLIKTRGQQVTLSCSPISGHRSVSWYQQTPGQGLQFLFEYFSETQRNKGNFPGRFSGRQFSNSRSEMNVSTLELGDSALYLCASSPGQPMTEAFFGQGTRLTVV.

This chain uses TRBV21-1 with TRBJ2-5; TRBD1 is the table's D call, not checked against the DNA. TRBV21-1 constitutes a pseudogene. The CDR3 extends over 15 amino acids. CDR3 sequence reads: CASSKGGPRQETQYF. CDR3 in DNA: TGTGCCAGCAGCAAAGGGGGCCCCCGGCAAGAGACCCAGTACTTC.

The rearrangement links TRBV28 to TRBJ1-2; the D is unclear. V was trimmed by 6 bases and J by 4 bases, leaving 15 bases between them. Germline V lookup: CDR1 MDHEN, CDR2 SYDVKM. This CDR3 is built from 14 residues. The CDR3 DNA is TGTGCCAGCAGCCCCCCCGGTCCCTTCTATGGCTACACCTTC. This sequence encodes CASSPPGPFYGYTF.

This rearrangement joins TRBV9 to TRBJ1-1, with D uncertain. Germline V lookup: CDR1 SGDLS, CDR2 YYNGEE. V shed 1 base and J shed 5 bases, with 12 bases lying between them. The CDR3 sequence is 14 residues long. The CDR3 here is CASSVRAVGTEAFF. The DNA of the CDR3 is TGTGCCAGCAGCGTAAGGGCAGTCGGGACTGAAGCTTTCTTT.

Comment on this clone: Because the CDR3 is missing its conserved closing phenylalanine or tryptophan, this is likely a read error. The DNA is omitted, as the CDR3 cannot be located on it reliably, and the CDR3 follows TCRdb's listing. CDR3 protein: CASSRAPPTTHSSS. This sequence joins TRBV5-1 and TRBJ2-4. The germline V gene encodes CDR1 SGHRS and CDR2 YFSETQ. The CDR3 totals 14 residues, both ends included.

The CDR3 nucleotides are TGTGCCAGCAGGGTTGGACAGGGGAATTCACCCCTCCACTTT. This encodes CASRVGQGNSPLHF. The gene calls are TRBV11-2 and TRBJ1-6, with TRBD1 matching over 9 bases. The germline gives CDR1 SGHAT, CDR2 FQNNGV. The V and J ends lost 6 bases and 7 bases, in that order; junction bases with no gene match: 4. CDR3 length: 14 residues.

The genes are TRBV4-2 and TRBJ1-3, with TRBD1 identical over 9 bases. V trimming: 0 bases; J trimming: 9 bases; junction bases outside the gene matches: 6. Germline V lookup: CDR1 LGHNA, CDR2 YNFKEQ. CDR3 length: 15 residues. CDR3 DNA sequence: TGTGCCAGCAGCCAAGAGGCACAGGGGGCGAGCACCATATATTTT. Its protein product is CASSQEAQGASTIYF.